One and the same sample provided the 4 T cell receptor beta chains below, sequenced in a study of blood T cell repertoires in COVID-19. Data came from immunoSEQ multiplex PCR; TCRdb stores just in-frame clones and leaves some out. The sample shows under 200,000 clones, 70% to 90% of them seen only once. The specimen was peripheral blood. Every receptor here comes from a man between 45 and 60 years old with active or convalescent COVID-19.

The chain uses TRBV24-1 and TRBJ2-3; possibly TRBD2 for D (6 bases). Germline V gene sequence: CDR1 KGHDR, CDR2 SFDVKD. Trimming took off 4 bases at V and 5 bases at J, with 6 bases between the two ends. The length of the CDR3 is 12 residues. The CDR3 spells CATSEGGDTQYF. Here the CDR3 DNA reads TGTGCCACCAGTGAGGGGGGAGATACGCAGTATTTT.

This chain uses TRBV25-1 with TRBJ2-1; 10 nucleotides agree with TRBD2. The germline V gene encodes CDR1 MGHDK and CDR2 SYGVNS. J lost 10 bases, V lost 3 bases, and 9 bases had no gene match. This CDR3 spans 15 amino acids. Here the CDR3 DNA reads TGTGCCAGCAGTGAGATCACCGGGACTAGCGCGGAGCAGTTCTTC. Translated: CASSEITGTSAEQFF.

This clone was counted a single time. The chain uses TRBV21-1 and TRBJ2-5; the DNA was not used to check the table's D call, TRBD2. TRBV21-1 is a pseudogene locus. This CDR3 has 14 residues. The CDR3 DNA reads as TGTGCCAGCAGCAACCTAGCGATAGTGGAGACCCAGTACTTC. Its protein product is CASSNLAIVETQYF.

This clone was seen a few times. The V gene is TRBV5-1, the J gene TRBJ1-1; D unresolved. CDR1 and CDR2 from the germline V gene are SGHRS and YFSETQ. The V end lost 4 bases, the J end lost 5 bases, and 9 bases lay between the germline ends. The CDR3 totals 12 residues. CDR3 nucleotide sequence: TGCGCCAGCAGCCCGGGTGGGACTGAAGCTTTCTTT. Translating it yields CASSPGGTEAFF.